The clone carrying this TCR beta chain was seen just once. The sample is drawn from a study of blood T cell repertoires in COVID-19. On the study more broadly: Some COVID-19 samples were acute and others convalescent; all came from the United States, Italy and Spain. T cells, B-cell-depleted T cells, or PBMCs provided the cDNA or gDNA that served as material.

CDR1 and CDR2 (germline): SGDLS, YYNGEE. The germline V and J ends were trimmed by 0 bases and 0 bases, with 10 bases remaining between them. The CDR3 is 16 residues long. Under the authors' procedure: Reference gene primer amplification gave nucleated cell count estimates. Sequenced by immunoSEQ multiplex PCR; TCRdb stores in-frame clones only, minus some. V and J calls and clone size are copied from that table; D and trimming were computed from the DNA. Among 55,000 to 80,000 clones listed, approximately 79% were seen once. The TCR comes from a man aged 55 to 69 with acute or convalescent COVID-19. V gene TRBV9 combines with J gene TRBJ2-1, with no clear D. Input material: peripheral blood. This CDR3 is CASSVVAVGSYNEQFF. The CDR3 DNA reads as TGTGCCAGCAGCGTAGTAGCAGTCGGCTCCTACAATGAGCAGTTCTTC.